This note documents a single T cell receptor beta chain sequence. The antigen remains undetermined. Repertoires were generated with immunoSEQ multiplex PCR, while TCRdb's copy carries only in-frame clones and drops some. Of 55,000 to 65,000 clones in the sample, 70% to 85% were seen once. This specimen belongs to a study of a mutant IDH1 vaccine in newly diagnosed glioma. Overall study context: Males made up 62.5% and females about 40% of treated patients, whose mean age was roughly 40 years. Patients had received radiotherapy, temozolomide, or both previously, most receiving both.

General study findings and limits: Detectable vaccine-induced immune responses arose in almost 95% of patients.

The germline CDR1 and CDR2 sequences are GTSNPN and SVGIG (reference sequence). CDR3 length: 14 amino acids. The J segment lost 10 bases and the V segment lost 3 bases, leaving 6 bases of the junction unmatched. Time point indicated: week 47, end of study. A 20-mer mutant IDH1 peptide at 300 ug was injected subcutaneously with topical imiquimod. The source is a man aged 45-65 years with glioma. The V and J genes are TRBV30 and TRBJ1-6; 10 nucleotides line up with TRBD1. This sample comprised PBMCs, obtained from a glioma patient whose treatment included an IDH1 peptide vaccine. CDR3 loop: CAWSGDRGGSPLHF. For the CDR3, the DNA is TGTGCCTGGAGCGGGGACAGGGGAGGATCACCCCTCCACTTT.